This T cell receptor (beta chain) originates from a study of shared clonotypes between healthy human individuals. This CDR3 has 14 amino acids. The germline V and J ends were trimmed by 8 bases and 1 base, with 14 bases remaining between them. CDR1 and CDR2 from the germline V gene are LNHDA and SQIVND (reference sequence). As concerns this clone: Its target is not known.

Repertoires were generated with immunoSEQ multiplex PCR, while TCRdb's copy carries only in-frame clones and drops some. This sample has over 1.5 million clones, with 95% to 99% found just once. The study, taken as a whole, reports: Sorted-subset samples were not fully sequenced, rarefaction indicated. In having few donors, the study represented limited genetic and exposure-history diversity.

The study drew all its donors from Caucasian adults living in Nashville, Tennessee. The chain couples TRBV19 to TRBJ1-1; perhaps TRBD1 as D (5 bases). The sequencing input was naive CD4+ T cells sorted from blood. Subset given: CD45RA+ positively selected. The origin of this receptor is a man aged 25-45 years in good health. Here the CDR3 DNA reads TGTGCCAGTCAAAGGTACGGGGCGAACACTGAAGCTTTCTTT. Translating gives CASQRYGANTEAFF.